Below, one T cell receptor beta chain is given with its context. Its antigen is unknown. The record originates from a study of shared clonotypes between healthy human individuals. Study findings and constraints: Sample collection involved blood only; tissue repertoires are likely different. Clonotypes not shared had lower generation probabilities than those common to all four donors.

Between the trimmed V and J ends, which lost 5 bases and 6 bases, there was a span of 10 bases. Germline lookup yields CDR1 MNHEY and CDR2 SVGAGI. The CDR3 is made up of 12 amino acids. Execution of the assay was at deep level. Every subset had its genomic DNA shared out evenly among several immunoSEQ plates. Sequenced by immunoSEQ multiplex PCR; TCRdb stores in-frame clones only, minus some. The sample carries some 2.3 million clones, about 92% recorded once. The TCR sequence derives from a man aged 18 to 29 in good health. Some clones in this sample may be carry-over from other donors' samples. The specimen was naive CD4+ T cells from PBMCs. Stated subset: CD45RA+ positively selected. The V call is TRBV6-5, the J call TRBJ1-2, with D hard to call. The CDR3 region has the DNA TGTGCCAGCAGTATCCGTGGGCATGGCTACACCTTC. This sequence encodes CASSIRGHGYTF.